What follows are 18 T cell receptor beta chains derived from one specimen sequenced in a study of blood T cell repertoires in COVID-19. Clones were read by immunoSEQ multiplex PCR, and TCRdb kept only the in-frame ones, dropping some. The sample carries 100,000 to 120,000 clones, around 81% recorded once. Sample: peripheral blood. The receptors derive from an elderly man with acute or convalescent COVID-19.

V usage is TRBV19 and J usage is TRBJ2-1, with TRBD2 identical over 9 bases. CDR1 is LNHDA, CDR2 SQIVND, per germline (reference sequence). The ends lost 7 bases at V and 4 bases at J; junction bases unmatched: 11. The CDR3 has 16 residues. The DNA of the CDR3 is TGTGCCAGTATCGATTCCGGGACTAGCCGATACAATGAGCAGTTCTTC. Residues: CASIDSGTSRYNEQFF.

V gene TRBV5-1 combines with J gene TRBJ2-3; 11 bases are shared with TRBD1. CDR1 SGHRS and CDR2 YFSETQ come from the germline V gene. V gave up 4 bases and J gave up 5 bases; unmatched junction bases: 6. The CDR3 sequence is 15 residues long. The CDR3 region is CASSLGQGAKDTQYF. DNA for the CDR3: TGCGCCAGCAGCCTAGGACAGGGGGCCAAAGATACGCAGTATTTT.

The rearrangement links TRBV28 to TRBJ2-3, with 8 bases fitting TRBD1. Trimming cost V 1 base and J 2 bases; bases outside gene matches: 11. This CDR3 has 18 residues. The germline V gene encodes CDR1 MDHEN and CDR2 SYDVKM. The CDR3 loop is CASSLSPHGQGYTDTQYF. In DNA, the CDR3 is TGTGCCAGCAGTTTATCCCCCCACGGACAGGGCTACACAGATACGCAGTATTTT.

The chain combines TRBV29-1 with TRBJ1-2; 7 nucleotides align to TRBD1. The CDR3 has 12 residues. V dropped 4 bases and J dropped 5; count of bases not matched to a gene: 4. In germline, CDR1 is SQVTM, CDR2 ANQGSEA. The CDR3 sequence: CSVVIQGYGYTF. CDR3 nucleotides: TGCAGCGTTGTAATACAGGGGTATGGCTACACCTTC.

The chain combines TRBV12-3 or TRBV12-4 with TRBJ2-1; 8 bases align to TRBD1. This CDR3 comprises 12 residues. The trim removed 5 bases at V and 10 bases at J, leaving 4 bases unmatched. The DNA for the CDR3 is TGTGCCAGCAGTCCCGACAGGGGAGAGCAGTTCTTC. Residues: CASSPDRGEQFF.

The rearrangement joins TRBV5-1 to TRBJ1-1, with 9 bases that match TRBD1. The V gene's germline CDR1 is SGHRS and CDR2 YFSETQ. J lost 6 bases, V lost 4 bases, and 10 bases had no gene match. This CDR3 region has 15 residues. The CDR3 DNA follows: TGCGCCAGCAGCCTACAGGGGGCTAGTGGGTCTGAAGCTTTCTTT. It encodes CASSLQGASGSEAFF. Using reference TRBV5-1 and TRBJ1-1 for the parts outside the CDR3, the full variable domain is KAGVTQTPRYLIKTRGQQVTLSCSPISGHRSVSWYQQTPGQGLQFLFEYFSETQRNKGNFPGRFSGRQFSNSRSEMNVSTLELGDSALYLCASSLQGASGSEAFFGQGTRLTVV.

The V gene is TRBV28, the J gene TRBJ1-5; maybe TRBD1 (5 bases). The germline gives CDR1 MDHEN, CDR2 SYDVKM. The CDR3 runs 16 residues. Trimming stripped 4 bases from V and 0 bases from J, with 13 bases between. The CDR3 DNA reads TGTGCCAGCAGTTGGGGGGGGGTGTATAGCAATCAGCCCCAGCATTTT. As protein: CASSWGGVYSNQPQHF.

The V call is TRBV4-1, the J call TRBJ2-1; D possibly corresponds to TRBD2 (6 bases). The CDR3 covers 16 residues. Trimming took off 0 bases at V and 7 bases at J, with 16 bases between the two ends. CDR1 and CDR2 from the germline V gene are MGHRA and YSYEKL. DNA of the CDR3: TGCGCCAGCAGCCAAGAACGGCGGGAACTCGGGAATGAGCAGTTCTTC. Protein: CASSQERRELGNEQFF.

This chain links TRBV6-2 or TRBV6-3 with TRBJ2-1, with 10 bases lining up with TRBD2. With 5 bases clipped from V and 5 bases from J, the junction kept 3 bases outside the gene matches. Germline V gene data show CDR1 as MNHEY and CDR2 as SVGEGT. CDR3 length equals 14 residues. The CDR3 nucleotides are TGTGCCAGCAGTCAACTAGCGGGGAACAATGAGCAGTTCTTC. It yields the protein CASSQLAGNNEQFF.

V gene TRBV5-1 combines with J gene TRBJ2-3; 7 bases match TRBD1. Trimming at V came to 4 bases and at J to 2 bases, leaving 7 bases not matched to a gene. Germline V gives CDR1 SGHRS, CDR2 YFSETQ. This CDR3 spans 15 amino acids. The CDR3 nucleotides read TGCGCCAGCAGCCCTCGGGACAGATCCACAGATACGCAGTATTTT. This encodes CASSPRDRSTDTQYF.

This chain links TRBV27 with TRBJ1-1; D is undetermined. With 5 bases removed from V and 4 bases from J, the gap between germline ends came to 11 bases. The CDR3 runs 13 residues. CDR1 is MNHEY and CDR2 is SMNVEV in the germline V gene (reference sequence). Here the CDR3 reads CASSQRRSTEAFF. CDR3 nucleotide sequence: TGTGCCAGCAGTCAGCGACGGAGCACTGAAGCTTTCTTT.

The genes are TRBV5-1 and TRBJ2-5; 13 bases are a match to TRBD2. Germline V gene lookup returns CDR1 SGHRS and CDR2 YFSETQ. J was trimmed by 4 bases and V by 1 base; bases with no gene match: 4. The CDR3 is 16 amino acids. In DNA, the CDR3 is TGCGCCAGCAGCTTGAGAGGGACTAGCGGGATAGAGACCCAGTACTTC. It specifies CASSLRGTSGIETQYF.

The genes are TRBV19 and TRBJ1-1; perhaps TRBD1 as D (6 bases). Germline CDR1 is LNHDA and CDR2 is SQIVND (reference sequence). The V end was cut by 5 bases, the J end by 1 base, with 20 bases between. The CDR3 covers 17 residues. In nucleotides, the CDR3 is TGTGCCAGTAGTTTTTTGGGGACAACGAAATGGAACACTGAAGCTTTCTTT. Translating it yields CASSFLGTTKWNTEAFF.

The chain is built from TRBV5-1 and TRBJ2-3, with D unresolved. Germline V CDR1 and CDR2: SGHRS, YFSETQ. Trimming shortened V by 5 bases and J by 6 bases, and 10 bases separated the two germline ends. This CDR3 region has 12 residues. The CDR3 bases are TGCGCCAGCAGTCCCGTCGGTGATACGCAGTATTTT. Residues: CASSPVGDTQYF.

The rearrangement links TRBV5-1 to TRBJ1-4, with TRBD1 matching 8 bases. Germline V gene lookup returns CDR1 SGHRS and CDR2 YFSETQ. The V segment lost 0 bases and the J segment 8 bases; nucleotides outside the gene matches: 9. CDR3 length: 16 amino acids. CDR3 protein: CASSLARQGLVEKLFF. The CDR3 DNA reads TGCGCCAGCAGCTTGGCCCGACAGGGGTTGGTCGAAAAACTGTTTTTT.

The chain links TRBV28 to TRBJ1-4; TRBD1 aligns across 8 bases. Germline-derived CDR1 and CDR2 are MDHEN and SYDVKM. The V gene end was trimmed by 5 bases and the J gene end by 10 bases; junction bases not matched to a gene: 12. The length of the CDR3 is 15 residues. In DNA, the CDR3 is TGTGCCAGCAGTACAACGGGACAGGTTATTGGAAAACTGTTTTTT. As protein: CASSTTGQVIGKLFF.

This clone was seen more than once but under ten times. V is TRBV30 and J is TRBJ2-1, with TRBD2 as a possible D gene (6 bases). Germline loops: CDR1 GTSNPN, CDR2 SVGIG (reference sequence). This CDR3 region has 15 residues. V lost 0 bases, J lost 4 bases, and 13 bases lay in between. CDR3 sequence reads: CAWSVGGSPYNEQFF. CDR3 DNA: TGTGCCTGGAGTGTAGGAGGGAGTCCGTACAATGAGCAGTTCTTC. Variable domain in full (rest from reference TRBV30 and TRBJ2-1): SQTIHQWPATLVQPVGSPLSLECTVEGTSNPNLYWYRQAAGRGLQLLFYSVGIGQISSEVPQNLSASRPQDRQFILSSKKLLLSDSGFYLCAWSVGGSPYNEQFFGPGTRLTVL.

V usage is TRBV28 and J usage is TRBJ1-5, with D uncertain. V shed 3 bases and J shed 4 bases, with 7 bases lying between them. CDR3 length: 13 amino acids. The germline gives CDR1 MDHEN, CDR2 SYDVKM. The CDR3 DNA reads as TGTGCCAGCAGTTTGGTCAGAAATCAGCCCCAGCATTTT. Translated, it gives CASSLVRNQPQHF.